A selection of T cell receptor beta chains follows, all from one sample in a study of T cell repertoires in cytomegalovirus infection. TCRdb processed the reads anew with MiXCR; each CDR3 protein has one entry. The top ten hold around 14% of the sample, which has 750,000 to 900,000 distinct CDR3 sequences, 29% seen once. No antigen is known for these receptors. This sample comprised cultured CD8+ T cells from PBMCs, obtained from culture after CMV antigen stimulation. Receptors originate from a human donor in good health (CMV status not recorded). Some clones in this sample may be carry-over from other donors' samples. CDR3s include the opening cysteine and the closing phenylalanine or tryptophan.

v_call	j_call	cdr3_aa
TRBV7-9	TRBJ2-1	CATGQGSYNEQFF
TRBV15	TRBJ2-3	CATSEGTDTQYF
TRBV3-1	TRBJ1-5	CASSQDERGGQPQHF
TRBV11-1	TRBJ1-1	CASSLVNMNTEAFF
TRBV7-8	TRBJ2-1	CASSYKGTSGPRGFF
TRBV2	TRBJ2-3	CASSEMDRADTQYF
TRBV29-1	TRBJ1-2	CSGLFSYGYTF
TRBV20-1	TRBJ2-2	CSARDYSNTGELFF
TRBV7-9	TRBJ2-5	CASSMDTTYQETQYF
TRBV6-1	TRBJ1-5	CASSEAAGARGNQPQHF
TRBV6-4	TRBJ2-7	CASSPRGQGKYEQYF
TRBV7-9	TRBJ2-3	CASSTPDRWGTDTQYF
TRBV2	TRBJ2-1	CASSEEGESSYNEQFF
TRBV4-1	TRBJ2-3	CASTSGLAESTDTQYF
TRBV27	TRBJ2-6	CASSPGYGANVLTF
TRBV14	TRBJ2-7	CASSQDGRRYEQYF
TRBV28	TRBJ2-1	CASAGTGGNGEQFF
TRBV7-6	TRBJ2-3	CASSTRGADTQYF